These T cell receptor beta chains were read from a single sample in a study of blood T cell repertoires in COVID-19. Profiled with immunoSEQ multiplex PCR; TCRdb holds only in-frame clones, not every one. The table has more than 95,000 clones, roughly 90% seen once. Sequencing was performed on peripheral blood. The receptors originated from a man aged 50-60 years with acute or convalescent COVID-19. CDR3s include the opening cysteine and the closing phenylalanine or tryptophan. D genes are given only for firm matches. Not every row has a clone size; where given, it reads once, few, many or a size class.

D gene: NA
V gene: TRBV4-2
clone size: once
J gene: TRBJ1-1
CDR3 protein: CASSQGGAGADTEAFF
CDR3 DNA: TGTGCCAGCAGCCAAGGGGGAGCAGGGGCGGACACTGAAGCTTTCTTT

D gene: NA
V gene: TRBV24-1
clone size: NA
J gene: TRBJ2-7
CDR3 protein: CATSDLRGEQYF
CDR3 DNA: TGTGCCACCAGTGATTTGCGGGGGGAGCAGTACTTC

D gene: NA
V gene: TRBV25-1
clone size: NA
J gene: TRBJ1-2
CDR3 protein: CASSATGFGYTF
CDR3 DNA: TGTGCCAGCAGTGCTACAGGGTTTGGCTACACCTTC

D gene: NA
V gene: TRBV3-1/TRBV3-2
clone size: once
J gene: TRBJ1-4
CDR3 protein: CASSPHPLRRSEKLFF
CDR3 DNA: TGTGCCAGCAGCCCCCACCCCCTGAGGCGATCTGAAAAACTGTTTTTT

D gene: TRBD2
V gene: TRBV5-1
clone size: NA
J gene: TRBJ2-1
CDR3 protein: CASNSGLAGGSSYNEQFF
CDR3 DNA: TGCGCCAGCAACTCGGGACTAGCGGGAGGGAGCTCCTACAATGAGCAGTTCTTC

D gene: NA
V gene: TRBV30
clone size: NA
J gene: TRBJ1-6
CDR3 protein: CAWSVMQGSSPLHF
CDR3 DNA: TGTGCCTGGAGTGTAATGCAGGGATCTTCACCCCTCCACTTT

D gene: NA
V gene: TRBV7-2
clone size: NA
J gene: TRBJ2-7
CDR3 protein: CASSRRGGAYEQYF
CDR3 DNA: TGTGCCAGCAGCCGGCGAGGGGGGGCCTACGAGCAGTACTTC

D gene: TRBD2
V gene: TRBV29-1
clone size: NA
J gene: TRBJ2-3
CDR3 protein: CSGAGLPSDTQYF
CDR3 DNA: TGCAGCGGAGCGGGGCTCCCATCAGATACGCAGTATTTT

D gene: NA
V gene: TRBV18
clone size: once
J gene: TRBJ1-2
CDR3 protein: CASSPAGNLYYGYTF
CDR3 DNA: TGTGCCAGCTCACCCGCGGGCAACCTATACTATGGCTACACCTTC

D gene: TRBD2
V gene: TRBV6-4
clone size: NA
J gene: TRBJ2-1
CDR3 protein: CASSDQAGTSGNEQFF
CDR3 DNA: TGTGCCAGCAGTGACCAAGCCGGGACTAGCGGGAATGAGCAGTTCTTC

D gene: NA
V gene: TRBV11-3
clone size: NA
J gene: TRBJ2-5
CDR3 protein: CASSLAQETQYF
CDR3 DNA: TGTGCCAGCAGCTTGGCACAAGAGACCCAGTACTTC

D gene: TRBD1
V gene: TRBV5-8
clone size: NA
J gene: TRBJ1-5
CDR3 protein: CASSPTPPGQRDNQPQHF
CDR3 DNA: TGTGCCAGCAGCCCAACACCACCGGGACAGAGGGACAATCAGCCCCAGCATTTT

D gene: TRBD1
V gene: TRBV5-1
clone size: NA
J gene: TRBJ1-2
CDR3 protein: CASSGLQGGYGYTF
CDR3 DNA: TGCGCCAGCAGCGGGTTACAGGGGGGCTATGGCTACACCTTC